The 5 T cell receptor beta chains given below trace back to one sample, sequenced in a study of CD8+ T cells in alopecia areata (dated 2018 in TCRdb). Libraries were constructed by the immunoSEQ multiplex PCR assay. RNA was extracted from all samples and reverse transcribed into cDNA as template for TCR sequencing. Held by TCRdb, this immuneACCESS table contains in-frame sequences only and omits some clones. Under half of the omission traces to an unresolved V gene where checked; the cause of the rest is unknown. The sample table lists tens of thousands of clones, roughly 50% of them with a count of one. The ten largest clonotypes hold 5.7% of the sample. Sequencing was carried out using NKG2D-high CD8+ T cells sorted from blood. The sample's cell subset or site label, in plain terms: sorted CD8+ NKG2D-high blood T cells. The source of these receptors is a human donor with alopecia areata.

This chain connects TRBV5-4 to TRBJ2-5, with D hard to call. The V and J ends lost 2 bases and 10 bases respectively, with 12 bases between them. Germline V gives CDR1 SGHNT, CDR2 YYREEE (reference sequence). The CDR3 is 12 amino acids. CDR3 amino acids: CASSFALGDQYF. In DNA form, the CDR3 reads TGTGCCAGCAGCTTTGCGTTAGGTGACCAGTACTTC.

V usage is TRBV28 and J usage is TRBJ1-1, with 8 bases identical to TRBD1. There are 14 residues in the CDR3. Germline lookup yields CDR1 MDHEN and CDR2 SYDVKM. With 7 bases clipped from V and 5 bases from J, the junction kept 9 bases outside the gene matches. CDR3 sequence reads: CASTLTGARTEAFF. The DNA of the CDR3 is TGTGCCAGCACCCTGACAGGGGCTAGGACTGAAGCTTTCTTT. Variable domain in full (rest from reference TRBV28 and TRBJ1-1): DVKVTQSSRYLVKRTGEKVFLECVQDMDHENMFWYRQDPGLGLRLIYFSYDVKMKEKGDIPEGYSVSREKKERFSLILESASTNQTSMYLCASTLTGARTEAFFGQGTRLTVV.

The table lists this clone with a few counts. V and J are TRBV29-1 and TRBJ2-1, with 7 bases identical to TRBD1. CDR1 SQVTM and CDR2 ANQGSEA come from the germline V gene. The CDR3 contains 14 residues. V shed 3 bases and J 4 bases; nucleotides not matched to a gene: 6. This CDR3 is CSVDGQDNYNEQFF. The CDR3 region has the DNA TGCAGCGTTGATGGACAGGACAATTACAATGAGCAGTTCTTC.

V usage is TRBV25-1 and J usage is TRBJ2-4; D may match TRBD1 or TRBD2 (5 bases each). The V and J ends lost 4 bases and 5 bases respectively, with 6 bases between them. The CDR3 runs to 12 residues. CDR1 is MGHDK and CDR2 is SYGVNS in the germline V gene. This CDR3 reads CASSGDENIQYF. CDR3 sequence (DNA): TGTGCCAGCAGTGGGGACGAAAACATTCAGTACTTC.

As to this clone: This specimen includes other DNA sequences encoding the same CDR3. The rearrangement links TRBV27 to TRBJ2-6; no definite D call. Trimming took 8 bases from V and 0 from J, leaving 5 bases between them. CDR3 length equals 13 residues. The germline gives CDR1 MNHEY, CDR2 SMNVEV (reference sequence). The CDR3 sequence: CASSYSGANVLTF. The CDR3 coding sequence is TGTGCCAGCTCCTACTCTGGGGCCAACGTCCTGACTTTC.